A single sample gave rise to the 20 T cell receptor beta chains below, sequenced in a study of a mutant IDH1 vaccine in newly diagnosed glioma. Time point specified: baseline, week 1 (first vaccination visit). The treatment here: pre-vaccination baseline after standard-of-care therapy. Using immunoSEQ multiplex PCR, the repertoire was profiled, and TCRdb retains in-frame clones only, with some absent. The repertoire has about 92,000 clones, around 82% of them found once; the top ten carry 7% to 8%. This sample comprised PBMCs, obtained from a glioma patient treated with radiotherapy, temozolomide or both. The source is a woman aged 50 to 65 with glioma.

Comment on this clone: The same CDR3 can be traced to other DNA sequences in this sample. The rearrangement uses TRBV5-1 and TRBJ2-1; 10 bases line up with TRBD2. Germline V lookup: CDR1 SGHRS, CDR2 YFSETQ. This CDR3 region has 14 residues. The trim removed 4 bases at V and 4 bases at J, leaving 2 bases unmatched. In DNA, the CDR3 is TGCGCCAGCAGCCTTAGCGGGGGGTACAATGAGCAGTTCTTC. This sequence encodes CASSLSGGYNEQFF.

This sequence joins TRBV5-1 and TRBJ1-1; D is uncertain. The V end lost 4 bases, the J end lost 2 bases, and 9 bases lay between the germline ends. This CDR3 has 13 residues. Germline values: CDR1 SGHRS, CDR2 YFSETQ. The CDR3 loop is CASSTGGNTEAFF. The CDR3 DNA sequence: TGCGCCAGCAGCACCGGAGGTAACACTGAAGCTTTCTTT.

In this sample, this clone turned up once. This chain links TRBV5-8 with TRBJ1-2; 8 bases map to TRBD1. Germline values: CDR1 SGHTS, CDR2 YDEGEE. This CDR3 comprises 15 residues. The V gene end was trimmed by 0 bases and the J gene end by 4 bases; junction bases not matched to a gene: 5. The DNA of the CDR3 is TGTGCCAGCAGCTTGGCCTCGGACAGGGCCTATGGCTACACCTTC. Its protein is CASSLASDRAYGYTF.

This clone was counted once. The chain couples TRBV5-6 to TRBJ1-1, with TRBD1 matching 11 bases. The CDR3 contains 15 residues. Losses at the gene ends were 4 bases for V and 5 bases for J; bases not matched to a gene: 7. Germline values: CDR1 SGHDT, CDR2 YYEEEE. As DNA, the CDR3 is TGTGCCAGCAGCATCCAAGGGACAGGGGGGACTGAAGCTTTCTTT. Its protein is CASSIQGTGGTEAFF.

This chain connects TRBV4-1 to TRBJ2-3, with D maybe TRBD2 (7 bases). CDR3 length: 16 residues. Trimming pared 0 bases from V and 6 bases from J, leaving 16 bases between. Germline V gene lookup returns CDR1 MGHRA and CDR2 YSYEKL. CDR3 DNA sequence: TGCGCCAGCAGCCAAGAAACGGCGGGGGCCCCGGATACGCAGTATTTT. Protein sequence: CASSQETAGAPDTQYF.

This clone was detected only a few times. The chain recombines TRBV29-1 with TRBJ1-1; D gene uncertain. Trimming removed 5 bases from V and 6 bases from J, with 13 bases in between. The CDR3 runs 12 residues. CDR1 and CDR2 from the germline V gene are SQVTM and ANQGSEA. The CDR3 nucleotides are TGCAGCGTTTTTGGAGGCTGGCCTGAAGCTTTCTTT. Translation: CSVFGGWPEAFF.

The chain is built from TRBV7-8 and TRBJ1-2; 8 nucleotides line up with TRBD1. The CDR3 is made up of 14 amino acids. Germline V gives CDR1 SGHVS, CDR2 FQNEAQ. V lost 1 base, J lost 5 bases, and 3 bases stayed unmatched. CDR3 loop: CASSLEGQAYGYTF. In DNA form, the CDR3 reads TGTGCCAGCAGCTTAGAGGGACAGGCATATGGCTACACCTTC.

The chain carries TRBV7-3 and TRBJ2-2; 10 bases agree with TRBD2. Germline lookup yields CDR1 SGHTA and CDR2 FQGTGA. V shed 6 bases, J shed 4 bases, and the junction held 5 bases outside the gene matches. The CDR3 is 15 residues long. DNA for the CDR3: TGTGCCAGCAGACTAGCGGGGTCGGGCACCGGGGAGCTGTTTTTT. Translated: CASRLAGSGTGELFF.

The chain carries TRBV30 and TRBJ1-1, with D possibly being TRBD1 (5 bases). CDR3 length equals 12 residues. V gave up 1 base and J gave up 7 bases, with 10 bases separating them. The germline V gene encodes CDR1 GTSNPN and CDR2 SVGIG (reference sequence). CDR3 sequence: CAWSGQGREAFF. CDR3 nucleotides: TGTGCCTGGAGTGGGCAGGGACGTGAAGCTTTCTTT.

V gene TRBV7-2 combines with J gene TRBJ2-1; 11 bases are shared with TRBD2. The V and J ends lost 6 bases and 7 bases, in that order; junction bases with no gene match: 8. The CDR3 runs 15 residues. Germline CDR1 and CDR2: SGHTA and FQGNSA. The CDR3 protein is CASSSSGGADNEQFF. Written as DNA, the CDR3 is TGTGCCAGCAGTAGTAGCGGGGGGGCTGATAATGAGCAGTTCTTC.

This chain joins TRBV5-1 and TRBJ1-1; tentative D call: TRBD1 (5 bases). Trimming took 0 bases from V and 0 from J, leaving 9 bases between them. From germline, CDR1 is SGHRS and CDR2 YFSETQ. The CDR3 consists of 15 residues. The CDR3 nucleotides are TGCGCCAGCAGCTTGGTTGACAGATTGAACACTGAAGCTTTCTTT. Translating gives CASSLVDRLNTEAFF.

The V gene is TRBV4-3, the J gene TRBJ2-1, with 11 nucleotides matching TRBD2. This CDR3 is built from 16 residues. The V and J ends lost 4 bases and 4 bases, in that order; junction bases with no gene match: 6. Germline values: CDR1 LGHNA, CDR2 YSLEER. For the CDR3, the DNA is TGCGCCAGCAGCCTCCTAGCGGGGGGACCTTACAATGAGCAGTTCTTC. Encoded protein: CASSLLAGGPYNEQFF.

The gene calls are TRBV5-1 and TRBJ1-4; D remains unclear. CDR1 and CDR2 from the germline V gene are SGHRS and YFSETQ. This CDR3 spans 13 amino acids. The V end was cut by 0 bases, the J end by 7 bases, with 7 bases between. CDR3: CASSLGGGEKLFF. In DNA form, the CDR3 reads TGCGCCAGCAGCTTGGGTGGTGGTGAAAAACTGTTTTTT.

The V call is TRBV9, the J call TRBJ2-5; a possible D gene is TRBD1 (5 bases). V lost 0 bases and J lost 5, with 17 bases in between. The CDR3 covers 16 residues. Germline loops: CDR1 SGDLS, CDR2 YYNGEE. CDR3 nucleotides: TGTGCCAGCAGCGTAGGACCGCGGAATAAGGGGGAGACCCAGTACTTC. It codes for CASSVGPRNKGETQYF.

The chain couples TRBV7-2 to TRBJ2-2, with D unclear. The CDR3 loop spans 15 amino acids. The ends were cut back, 1 base at V and 4 bases at J, with 10 bases in the middle. Germline V gene sequence: CDR1 SGHTA, CDR2 FQGNSA. The CDR3 reads CASSLGLPSTGELFF. The CDR3 DNA reads TGTGCCAGCAGCTTAGGACTTCCGTCCACCGGGGAGCTGTTTTTT.

V is TRBV5-6 and J is TRBJ2-2; 7 nucleotides align to TRBD1. The length of the CDR3 is 13 residues. Germline V gene data show CDR1 as SGHDT and CDR2 as YYEEEE. After removal of 4 bases from V and 6 bases from J, the junction contained 3 bases not matched to a gene. The CDR3 DNA sequence: TGTGCCAGCAGCATGGGGACAGCCGGGGAGCTGTTTTTT. Protein: CASSMGTAGELFF. Full variable domain (missing parts from reference TRBV5-6 and TRBJ2-2): DAGVTQSPTHLIKTRGQQVTLRCSPKSGHDTVSWYQQALGQGPQFIFQYYEEEERQRGNFPDRFSGHQFPNYSSELNVNALLLGDSALYLCASSMGTAGELFFGEGSRLTVL.

The chain links TRBV9 to TRBJ1-5; D uncertain. Germline CDR1 reads SGDLS; CDR2 reads YYNGEE. The CDR3 spans 15 residues. V was trimmed by 4 bases and J by 4 bases, leaving 15 bases between them. Written as DNA, the CDR3 is TGTGCCAGCAGCCTAGGCACGTTGGTAAATCAGCCCCAGCATTTT. This codes for CASSLGTLVNQPQHF. The whole variable domain, filled in from reference TRBV9 and TRBJ1-5, reads DSGVTQTPKHLITATGQRVTLRCSPRSGDLSVYWYQQSLDQGLQFLIQYYNGEERAKGNILERFSAQQFPDLHSELNLSSLELGDSALYFCASSLGTLVNQPQHFGDGTRLSIL.

The chain carries TRBV5-1 and TRBJ2-7, with 8 positions matching TRBD1. The CDR3 is made up of 14 amino acids. Germline CDR1 SGHRS, CDR2 YFSETQ. Trimming removed 2 bases from V and 3 bases from J; junction bases left unmatched: 4. The CDR3 loop reads CASSLDRGGYEQYF. CDR3 sequence (DNA): TGCGCCAGCAGCTTAGACAGGGGCGGCTACGAGCAGTACTTC.

The rearrangement links TRBV18 to TRBJ1-5; D might be TRBD1 (5 bases). The CDR3 runs to 15 residues. The germline CDR1 and CDR2 sequences are KGHSH and LQKENI. Trimming took off 2 bases at V and 3 bases at J, with 11 bases between the two ends. The CDR3 protein is CASSPGPGNNQPQHF. The DNA of the CDR3 is TGTGCCAGCTCACCAGGTCCAGGGAACAATCAGCCCCAGCATTTT.

The CDR3 DNA follows: TGCAGCGCGCTGCGGGGGGGGACTGAAGCTTTCTTT. Protein: CSALRGGTEAFF. The V gene is TRBV29-1, the J gene TRBJ1-1; D perhaps matches TRBD1 (5 bases). The CDR3 covers 12 residues. V was cut by 7 bases and J by 5 bases, with 14 bases left in between. The germline CDR1 and CDR2 sequences are SQVTM and ANQGSEA.